A single sample gave rise to the 8 T cell receptor beta chains below, sequenced in a study of blood T cell repertoires in COVID-19. Produced via immunoSEQ multiplex PCR; TCRdb's table is partial and in-frame only. Of some 150,000 clones listed, less than 90% are singletons. The sample was peripheral blood. Every receptor here comes from a human donor in a cohort sampled during active COVID-19.

The chain recombines TRBV5-1 with TRBJ2-1; unclear D gene. Germline values: CDR1 SGHRS, CDR2 YFSETQ. Deletions cut 4 bases from V and 8 bases from J, with 10 bases between. The CDR3 is 12 amino acids. This CDR3 reads CASSEQSYEQFF. DNA for the CDR3: TGCGCCAGCAGCGAACAATCCTATGAGCAGTTCTTC.

V gene TRBV7-2 combines with J gene TRBJ1-3; a weak D match, TRBD1 (6 bases). Trimming pared 1 base from V and 3 bases from J, leaving 7 bases between. This CDR3 is built from 14 residues. The V gene's germline CDR1 is SGHTA and CDR2 FQGNSA. This CDR3 is CASSLDRVGNTIYF. The CDR3 DNA is TGTGCCAGCAGCTTAGACAGGGTTGGAAACACCATATATTTT.

V usage is TRBV12-3 or TRBV12-4 and J usage is TRBJ2-5; weak D call: TRBD2 (6 bases). With 7 bases removed from V and 4 bases from J, the gap between germline ends came to 13 bases. The CDR3 is 13 amino acids. CDR3 amino acids: CASNFGGRETQYF. CDR3 in DNA: TGTGCCAGCAACTTTGGGGGGAGAGAGACCCAGTACTTC.

The V and J genes are TRBV6-6 and TRBJ2-5; a possible D gene is TRBD2 (6 bases). The V gene's germline CDR1 is MNHNY and CDR2 SVGAGI (reference sequence). Trimming removed 6 bases at V and 5 bases at J, with 10 bases between. The CDR3 totals 12 residues. CDR3 nucleotide sequence: TGTGCCAGCAGGGGCGGGGAGGAGACCCAGTACTTC. It yields the protein CASRGGEETQYF.

The chain has TRBV19 and TRBJ2-7; TRBD1 agrees at 8 bases. Germline CDR1 is LNHDA and CDR2 is SQIVND (reference sequence). The ends lost 3 bases at V and 3 bases at J; junction bases unmatched: 7. The CDR3 runs 15 residues. The CDR3 DNA reads as TGTGCCAGTAGTATTTGGTCAGGGGGCCTCTACGAGCAGTACTTC. It codes for CASSIWSGGLYEQYF.

This rearrangement joins TRBV30 to TRBJ1-1; D is unclear. Per the germline V gene, CDR1 is GTSNPN and CDR2 is SVGIG (reference sequence). The CDR3 loop spans 13 amino acids. V shed 4 bases and J shed 1 base, with 10 bases lying between them. CDR3 coding DNA: TGTGCCTGGAAAGTACAGTCGAACACTGAAGCTTTCTTT. It encodes CAWKVQSNTEAFF.

V usage is TRBV5-1 and J usage is TRBJ2-3; 11 bases map to TRBD2. From germline, CDR1 is SGHRS and CDR2 YFSETQ. Germline trimming cut 3 bases from V and 0 bases from J; bases unmatched to any gene: 6. The CDR3 has 17 amino acids. CDR3 amino acids: CASSWGTSGTSTDTQYF. In DNA, the CDR3 is TGCGCCAGCAGCTGGGGGACTAGCGGTACTAGCACAGATACGCAGTATTTT.

The chain employs TRBV19 and TRBJ1-6, with D hard to call. Trimming shortened V by 5 bases and J by 0 bases, and 14 bases separated the two germline ends. The germline V gene encodes CDR1 LNHDA and CDR2 SQIVND (reference sequence). The CDR3 extends over 17 amino acids. CDR3 sequence reads: CASSPRVGSSYNSPLHF. CDR3 coding DNA: TGTGCCAGTAGTCCCCGGGTAGGAAGCTCCTATAATTCACCCCTCCACTTT.